Each of the 19 T cell receptor beta chains below was sequenced from the same sample in a study of cytomegalovirus exposure and HLA in healthy donors. The PCR employed 60 Vbeta primers together with 13 Jbeta primers. The method was immunoSEQ multiplex PCR; TCRdb's version includes in-frame clones alone and lacks a portion of them. The profile shows roughly 120,000 clones, around three quarters of them singletons. Input material: PBMCs. These receptors were taken from a woman in her twenties or thirties in good health and CMV-seropositive.

The chain combines TRBV4-3 with TRBJ2-1; unclear D gene. Germline V CDR1 and CDR2: LGHNA, YSLEER. This CDR3 comprises 13 residues. With 2 bases removed from V and 8 bases from J, the gap between germline ends came to 10 bases. The CDR3 nucleotides read TGCGCCAGCAGCCAATTCAGACTTTATGAGCAGTTCTTC. This sequence encodes CASSQFRLYEQFF.

This chain links TRBV19 with TRBJ1-1; maybe TRBD1 (5 bases). With 3 bases removed from V and 5 bases from J, the gap between germline ends came to 13 bases. CDR3 length: 14 residues. The V gene's germline CDR1 is LNHDA and CDR2 SQIVND (reference sequence). Written as DNA, the CDR3 is TGTGCCAGTAGTATCTCAGGGTTCGGTACTGAAGCTTTCTTT. This codes for CASSISGFGTEAFF. Full variable domain (outside the CDR3, taken from reference TRBV19 and TRBJ1-1): DGGITQSPKYLFRKEGQNVTLSCEQNLNHDAMYWYRQDPGQGLRLIYYSQIVNDFQKGDIAEGYSVSREKKESFPLTVTSAQKNPTAFYLCASSISGFGTEAFFGQGTRLTVV.

The chain carries TRBV6-5 and TRBJ2-7; the match to TRBD1 covers 7 bases. V dropped 6 bases and J dropped 1; count of bases not matched to a gene: 3. This CDR3 has 13 amino acids. Germline V gene lookup returns CDR1 MNHEY and CDR2 SVGAGI. This CDR3 is CASSSTGSYEQYF. Written as DNA, the CDR3 is TGTGCCAGCAGCTCGACAGGGTCCTACGAGCAGTACTTC.

The J gene is TRBJ2-7, the V gene TRBV30, with 9 nucleotides matching TRBD2. The CDR3 contains 14 residues. CDR1 and CDR2 from the germline V gene are GTSNPN and SVGIG (reference sequence). The J segment lost 0 bases and the V segment lost 3 bases, leaving 3 bases of the junction unmatched. CDR3: CAWSDSGGSYEQYF. CDR3 sequence (DNA): TGTGCCTGGAGCGATAGCGGGGGCTCCTACGAGCAGTACTTC.

Comment on this clone: Within the sample, other DNA sequences also encode this same CDR3. The V and J genes are TRBV2 and TRBJ2-3; maybe TRBD2 (5 bases). The V end was cut by 7 bases, the J end by 1 base, with 12 bases between. Germline values: CDR1 SNHLY, CDR2 FYNNEI. The CDR3 is made up of 14 amino acids. CDR3 region: CASMFAGRTDTQYF. Written as DNA, the CDR3 is TGTGCCAGCATGTTTGCGGGCCGCACAGATACGCAGTATTTT.

The chain carries TRBV9 and TRBJ2-5; a weak D match, TRBD2 (7 bases). Trimming removed 3 bases from V and 9 bases from J, with 24 bases in between. This CDR3 contains 16 residues. Looked up from germline, CDR1 is SGDLS and CDR2 is YYNGEE. This CDR3 reads CASSAPPDSQGGPQYF. In nucleotides, the CDR3 is TGTGCCAGCAGCGCGCCCCCGGACAGCCAGGGAGGGCCCCAGTACTTC.

The chain is built from TRBV5-1 and TRBJ1-1, with a tentative D call TRBD1 (5 bases). CDR1 is SGHRS and CDR2 is YFSETQ in the germline V gene. V was trimmed by 6 bases and J by 5 bases, leaving 14 bases between them. The CDR3 runs to 13 residues. CDR3 sequence reads: CASNNKRGTEAFF. CDR3 coding DNA: TGCGCCAGCAACAACAAGCGGGGGACTGAAGCTTTCTTT.

The genes are TRBV28 and TRBJ1-1, with D possibly matching TRBD1 (6 bases). The germline CDR1 and CDR2 sequences are MDHEN and SYDVKM. This CDR3 region has 12 residues. Trimming removed 2 bases at V and 11 bases at J, with 12 bases between. The CDR3 DNA sequence: TGTGCCAGCAGTTTAGGAACAGGGTGGGCTTTCTTT. Its translation: CASSLGTGWAFF.

This chain connects TRBV10-3 to TRBJ1-1, with no clear D. V shed 0 bases and J shed 0 bases, with 8 bases lying between them. The germline CDR1 and CDR2 sequences are ENHRY and SYGVKD. The CDR3 consists of 15 residues. The CDR3 sequence: CAISESFPVNTEAFF. The DNA of the CDR3 is TGTGCCATCAGTGAGTCGTTCCCGGTGAACACTGAAGCTTTCTTT.

CDR3 protein: CASSPRTGINYGYTF. The CDR3 DNA reads as TGCGCCAGCAGCCCCCGGACAGGGATTAACTATGGCTACACCTTC. This chain links TRBV4-1 with TRBJ1-2, with 8 positions matching TRBD1. The V gene's germline CDR1 is MGHRA and CDR2 YSYEKL. The trim removed 4 bases at V and 1 base at J, leaving 5 bases unmatched. CDR3 size: 15 residues.

Here the CDR3 reads CASSHRTVNTEAFF. The DNA of the CDR3 is TGTGCCAGCAGTCACCGGACAGTGAACACTGAAGCTTTCTTT. This sequence joins TRBV6-5 and TRBJ1-1, with a tentative D call TRBD1 (6 bases). CDR1 MNHEY and CDR2 SVGAGI come from the germline V gene. The V end was cut by 5 bases, the J end by 0 bases, with 10 bases between. The CDR3 is 14 amino acids.

The rearrangement joins TRBV7-9 to TRBJ1-4, with 8 bases fitting TRBD1. From germline, CDR1 is SEHNR and CDR2 FQNEAQ (reference sequence). The trim removed 3 bases at V and 14 bases at J, leaving 8 bases unmatched. This CDR3 has 13 amino acids. CDR3 amino acids: CASSFDRGGYLFF. The CDR3 coding sequence is TGTGCCAGCAGCTTTGACAGGGGTGGATATCTGTTTTTT. Using reference TRBV7-9 and TRBJ1-4 for the parts outside the CDR3, the full variable domain is DTGVSQNPRHKITKRGQNVTFRCDPISEHNRLYWYRQTLGQGPEFLTYFQNEAQLEKSRLLSDRFSAERPKGSFSTLEIQRTEQGDSAMYLCASSFDRGGYLFFGSGTQLSVL.

The rearrangement links TRBV30 to TRBJ2-6; no firm D call. V was clipped by 8 bases and J by 9 bases, with 14 bases between them. CDR1 GTSNPN and CDR2 SVGIG come from the germline V gene (reference sequence). This CDR3 contains 12 residues. The CDR3 nucleotides read TGTGCCGTGTCGCGGCCGAGCAACGTCCTGACTTTC. Protein product: CAVSRPSNVLTF. Full variable domain (missing parts from reference TRBV30 and TRBJ2-6): SQTIHQWPATLVQPVGSPLSLECTVEGTSNPNLYWYRQAAGRGLQLLFYSVGIGQISSEVPQNLSASRPQDRQFILSSKKLLLSDSGFYLCAVSRPSNVLTFGAGSRLTVL.

J is TRBJ2-7 and V is TRBV7-2; TRBD1 matches 7 bases. The ends lost 5 bases at V and 2 bases at J; junction bases unmatched: 9. Germline-derived CDR1 and CDR2 are SGHTA and FQGNSA. The CDR3 is 15 amino acids. The DNA for the CDR3 is TGTGCCAGCAGCCCCCGGGGACAGCTAACCTACGAGCAGTACTTC. This translates into CASSPRGQLTYEQYF.

The table lists this clone with a few counts. The J gene is TRBJ1-1, the V gene TRBV20-1; D unresolved. This CDR3 has 11 amino acids. V lost 5 bases, J lost 8 bases, and 12 bases lay in between. From germline, CDR1 is DFQATT and CDR2 SNEGSKA (reference sequence). The chain's CDR3 is CSAPRRSEAFF. In DNA, the CDR3 is TGCAGTGCTCCCAGGAGGTCGGAAGCTTTCTTT.

The chain employs TRBV4-1 and TRBJ2-3; a weak D match, TRBD1 (6 bases). Germline CDR1 is MGHRA and CDR2 is YSYEKL. Trimming shortened V by 4 bases and J by 1 base, and 12 bases separated the two germline ends. CDR3 size: 15 residues. In DNA form, the CDR3 reads TGCGCCAGCAGCCGCACCGGGACACGCACAGATACGCAGTATTTT. The encoded protein is CASSRTGTRTDTQYF.

The rearrangement joins TRBV19 to TRBJ1-5; perhaps TRBD1 as D (6 bases). Per the germline V gene, CDR1 is LNHDA and CDR2 is SQIVND (reference sequence). The CDR3 has 14 amino acids. V was trimmed by 3 bases and J by 1 base, leaving 7 bases between them. CDR3 loop: CASSITGSNQPQHF. In DNA, the CDR3 is TGTGCCAGTAGTATTACAGGGAGCAATCAGCCCCAGCATTTT.

The chain combines TRBV7-2 with TRBJ2-7; TRBD2 matches 10 bases. Trimming cost V 1 base and J 3 bases; bases outside gene matches: 6. The CDR3 has 16 residues. The germline gives CDR1 SGHTA, CDR2 FQGNSA. CDR3 region: CASSLGASGGVYEQYF. The CDR3 bases are TGTGCCAGCAGCTTAGGGGCTAGCGGGGGTGTCTACGAGCAGTACTTC.

This chain uses TRBV13 with TRBJ2-7, with a possible D match to TRBD1 (5 bases). V dropped 5 bases and J dropped 6 bases, with 11 bases sitting between them. The CDR3 sequence is 12 residues long. In germline, CDR1 is PRHDT, CDR2 FYEKMQ (reference sequence). As DNA, the CDR3 is TGTGCCAGCAGCGAGACAGTAACCGAGCAGTACTTC. This translates into CASSETVTEQYF.